Below, 18 T cell receptor beta chains from the same sample are listed, as sequenced in a study of regulatory T cells in long-lasting Graves disease. Time point indicated: newly diagnosed GD, antithyroid drugs for less than 3 months. Following extraction of RNA from PBMCs, that RNA was used to make the TCR library. Researchers made TCR beta libraries by using iRepertoire HTBI primers and running Arm-PCR on CDR3 regions. TCRdb independently ran MiXCR on the multiplex PCR reads; one entry per CDR3 protein. The sample holds roughly 610,000 distinct CDR3 sequences, approximately 16% seen once. The same specimen was also included in a second study, on T cells in Graves' hyperthyroidism and ophthalmopathy.

This specimen consisted of peripheral blood mononuclear cells (PBMCs), obtained at new diagnosis, from a patient treated with antithyroid drugs. These TCRs come from a man aged 18 to 29 with Graves disease.

The table lists this clonotype with a few counts. This chain uses TRBV6-2 or TRBV6-3 with TRBJ2-1; 7 nucleotides align to TRBD2. The CDR3 spans 13 residues. V was pared by 5 bases and J by 9 bases, with 7 bases of the junction left unmatched. CDR1 MNHEY and CDR2 SVGEGT come from the germline V gene. In nucleotides, the CDR3 is TGTGCCAGCAGTGAGGGAGGGCCTCCTGAGCAGTTCTTC. It encodes CASSEGGPPEQFF.

This clonotype was counted many times. The chain links TRBV6-9 to TRBJ1-5, with D maybe TRBD1 (6 bases). This CDR3 is built from 15 residues. V was pared by 2 bases and J by 3 bases, with 11 bases between. Per the germline V gene, CDR1 is MNHGY and CDR2 is SVAAGI. In DNA, the CDR3 is TGTGCCAGCAGTTATGGCAGGGGCATCAATCAGCCCCAGCATTTT. It is translated as CASSYGRGINQPQHF.

The chain recombines TRBV11-2 with TRBJ2-5, with D hard to call. This CDR3 comprises 13 residues. Trimming stripped 5 bases from V and 1 base from J, with 8 bases between. Germline V CDR1 and CDR2: SGHAT, FQNNGV. As DNA, the CDR3 is TGTGCCAGCAGCCCTGAACCCCAAGAGACCCAGTACTTC. This translates into CASSPEPQETQYF.

A word on this clonotype: An end of the junction differs from the germline gene, which may be a read error. This chain links TRBV28 with TRBJ1-5, with 8 bases lining up with TRBD1. The CDR3 spans 16 residues. CDR1 and CDR2 from the germline V gene are MDHEN and SYDVKM. CDR3 protein: CASSLSGTGSNQPQHF. In nucleotides, the CDR3 is TGTGCCAGCAGCTTATCCGGGACAGGTAGCAATCAGCCCCAGCATTTT. The complete variable domain, with remaining parts taken from reference TRBV28 and TRBJ1-5, reads DVKVTQSSRYLVKRTGEKVFLECVQDMDHENMFWYRQDPGLGLRLIYFSYDVKMKEKGDIPEGYSVSREKKERFSLILESASTNQTSMYLCASSLSGTGSNQPQHFGDGTRLSIL.

This clonotype was detected many times. The V and J genes are TRBV6-9 and TRBJ2-7; TRBD2 matches 12 bases. Per the germline V gene, CDR1 is MNHGY and CDR2 is SVAAGI. The CDR3 length is 17 residues. V lost 3 bases and J lost 5; bases outside the gene matches: 11. The CDR3 sequence is CASSYSPATSGSHEQYF. The CDR3 DNA is TGTGCCAGCAGTTACTCACCCGCGACTAGCGGGAGCCACGAGCAGTACTTC.

The CDR3 spells CASSEVQHPNQPQHF. Here the CDR3 DNA reads TGTGCCAGCAGTGAAGTACAGCACCCCAATCAGCCCCAGCATTTT. J is TRBJ1-5 and V is TRBV6-1; D gene unclear. CDR3 length: 15 residues. Between the trimmed V and J ends, which lost 1 base and 3 bases, there was a span of 10 bases. Germline loops: CDR1 MNHNS, CDR2 SASEGT.

This clonotype has only a few counts. The chain employs TRBV20-1 and TRBJ1-3, with a possible D match to TRBD1 (5 bases). Germline lookup yields CDR1 DFQATT and CDR2 SNEGSKA (reference sequence). V lost 3 bases and J lost 5, with 20 bases in between. CDR3 size: 16 residues. In DNA form, the CDR3 reads TGCAGTGCTAGGGCATTTCTCCGGGACGGCCGAAACACCATATATTTT. Residues: CSARAFLRDGRNTIYF.

This clonotype was observed a handful of times. The gene calls are TRBV10-3 and TRBJ2-5, with TRBD2 matching over 7 bases. The germline gives CDR1 ENHRY, CDR2 SYGVKD. Trimming took 10 bases from V and 5 from J; bases not matched to a gene: 10. The CDR3 is 13 residues long. The CDR3 DNA sequence: TGTGCCACCTCCGGGGCGGGGGTGGAGACCCAGTACTTC. Translated: CATSGAGVETQYF.

This chain connects TRBV30 to TRBJ1-5; D remains unclear. The CDR3 has 13 residues. From germline, CDR1 is GTSNPN and CDR2 SVGIG (reference sequence). V shed 0 bases and J shed 1 base, with 4 bases lying between them. This CDR3 is CAWSVHSNQPQHF. For the CDR3, the DNA is TGTGCCTGGAGTGTACACAGCAATCAGCCCCAGCATTTT.

This clonotype was found a few times. The CDR3: CASSPQPRTSGGSGANVLTF. The CDR3 bases are TGTGCCAGCAGCCCACAACCACGGACTAGCGGGGGCTCTGGGGCCAACGTCCTGACTTTC. The chain joins TRBV7-3 to TRBJ2-6, with TRBD2 matching over 13 bases. The germline V gene encodes CDR1 SGHTA and CDR2 FQGTGA. This CDR3 region has 20 residues. V trimming: 5 bases; J trimming: 0 bases; junction bases outside the gene matches: 10.

This chain links TRBV28 with TRBJ2-5; D perhaps matches TRBD2 (5 bases). V lost 3 bases to trimming and J lost 3 bases, with 14 bases between them. The CDR3 has 15 residues. Germline V CDR1 and CDR2: MDHEN, SYDVKM. CDR3 residues: CASSFRRTLKETQYF. CDR3 bases: TGTGCCAGCAGTTTCCGGAGGACCCTAAAAGAGACCCAGTACTTC.

CDR3 nucleotide sequence: TGTGCCAGCAGTGGCAGAGGTCTAGCGGGAGAGGAGCAGTTCTTC. It translates to CASSGRGLAGEEQFF. The rearrangement uses TRBV27 and TRBJ2-1; 10 nucleotides match TRBD2. V dropped 5 bases and J dropped 10; count of bases not matched to a gene: 11. Germline V lookup: CDR1 MNHEY, CDR2 SMNVEV (reference sequence). The CDR3 spans 15 residues.

The table lists this clonotype with a few counts. The chain has TRBV7-2 and TRBJ1-2; D is unresolved. Trimming took 3 bases from V and 6 from J, leaving 14 bases between them. Germline V gives CDR1 SGHTA, CDR2 FQGNSA. This CDR3 is built from 14 residues. The CDR3 reads CASSLRGQTDGYTF. CDR3 DNA sequence: TGTGCCAGCAGCTTGAGAGGCCAGACGGATGGCTACACCTTC.

This clonotype was seen at least ten times. This sequence joins TRBV7-3 and TRBJ2-5, with TRBD2 matching 13 bases. The CDR3 consists of 16 residues. CDR1 is SGHTA and CDR2 is FQGTGA in the germline V gene. Trimming took 5 bases from V and 0 from J; bases not matched to a gene: 3. This CDR3 is CASSPGLAGNQETQYF. CDR3 DNA: TGTGCCAGCAGCCCGGGACTAGCGGGGAACCAAGAGACCCAGTACTTC.

The J gene is TRBJ2-5, the V gene TRBV25-1, with D uncertain. Trimming took off 1 base at V and 5 bases at J, with 11 bases between the two ends. The CDR3 is 14 residues long. Germline V lookup: CDR1 MGHDK, CDR2 SYGVNS. The CDR3 bases are TGTGCCAGCAGTGAATGGGCCTTAGGGGAGACCCAGTACTTC. Amino acids: CASSEWALGETQYF.

There are many counts of this clonotype. This chain uses TRBV2 with TRBJ2-3, with D perhaps TRBD2 (6 bases). Trimming left V 6 bases short and J 5 bases short, with 15 bases between. This CDR3 region has 14 residues. The germline gives CDR1 SNHLY, CDR2 FYNNEI. CDR3 amino acids: CASRGGRRRDTQYF. The CDR3 coding sequence is TGTGCCAGCAGGGGGGGACGCCGCCGAGATACGCAGTATTTT. Based on the CDR3 plus reference TRBV2 and TRBJ2-3, the full variable domain is EPEVTQTPSHQVTQMGQEVILRCVPISNHLYFYWYRQILGQKVEFLVSFYNNEISEKSEIFDDQFSVERPDGSNFTLKIRSTKLEDSAMYFCASRGGRRRDTQYFGPGTRLTVL.

The V call is TRBV5-4, the J call TRBJ2-2; maybe TRBD2 (5 bases). CDR1 SGHNT and CDR2 YYREEE come from the germline V gene (reference sequence). V lost 4 bases to trimming and J lost 6 bases, with 10 bases between them. The CDR3 contains 13 residues. CDR3 DNA sequence: TGTGCCAGCAGCAAGTTGGAGGCCGGGGAGCTGTTTTTT. This gives the protein CASSKLEAGELFF.

At least ten counts were recorded for this clonotype. The rearrangement links TRBV12-3 or TRBV12-4 to TRBJ1-4; a possible D gene is TRBD1 (5 bases). Between the trimmed V and J ends, which lost 8 bases and 4 bases, there was a span of 11 bases. The length of the CDR3 is 13 residues. CDR3 sequence: CASRQSINEKLFF. The CDR3 nucleotides are TGTGCCAGCCGACAGTCCATTAATGAAAAACTGTTTTTT.